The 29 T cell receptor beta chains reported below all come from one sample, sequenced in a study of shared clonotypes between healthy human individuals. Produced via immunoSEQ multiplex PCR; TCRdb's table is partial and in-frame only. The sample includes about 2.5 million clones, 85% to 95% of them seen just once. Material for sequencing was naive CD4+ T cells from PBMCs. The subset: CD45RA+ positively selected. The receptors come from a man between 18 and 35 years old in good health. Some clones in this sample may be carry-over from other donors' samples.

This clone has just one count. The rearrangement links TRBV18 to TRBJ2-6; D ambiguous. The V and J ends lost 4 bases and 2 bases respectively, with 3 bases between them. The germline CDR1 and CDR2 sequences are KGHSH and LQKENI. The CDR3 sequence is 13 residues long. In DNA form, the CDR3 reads TGTGCCAGCTCACAGGCTGGGGCCAACGTCCTGACTTTC. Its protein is CASSQAGANVLTF.

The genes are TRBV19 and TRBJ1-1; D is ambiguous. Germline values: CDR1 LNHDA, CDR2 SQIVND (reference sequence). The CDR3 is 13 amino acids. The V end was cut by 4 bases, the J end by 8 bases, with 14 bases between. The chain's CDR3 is CASSTEWVGEAFF. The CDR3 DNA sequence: TGTGCCAGTAGTACGGAATGGGTTGGGGAAGCTTTCTTT.

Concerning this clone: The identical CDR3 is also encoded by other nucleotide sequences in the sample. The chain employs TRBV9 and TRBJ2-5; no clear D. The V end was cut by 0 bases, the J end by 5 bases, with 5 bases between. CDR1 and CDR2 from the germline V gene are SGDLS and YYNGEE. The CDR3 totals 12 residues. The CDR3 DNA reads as TGTGCCAGCAGCGTAGCTGGGGAGACCCAGTACTTC. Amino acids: CASSVAGETQYF.

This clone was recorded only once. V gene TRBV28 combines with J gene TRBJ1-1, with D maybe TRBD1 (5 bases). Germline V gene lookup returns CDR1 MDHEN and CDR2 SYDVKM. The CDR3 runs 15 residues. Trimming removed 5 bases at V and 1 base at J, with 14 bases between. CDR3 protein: CASSPQGRPNTEAFF. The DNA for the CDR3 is TGTGCCAGCAGTCCCCAGGGCCGCCCGAACACTGAAGCTTTCTTT. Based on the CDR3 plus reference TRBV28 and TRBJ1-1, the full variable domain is DVKVTQSSRYLVKRTGEKVFLECVQDMDHENMFWYRQDPGLGLRLIYFSYDVKMKEKGDIPEGYSVSREKKERFSLILESASTNQTSMYLCASSPQGRPNTEAFFGQGTRLTVV.

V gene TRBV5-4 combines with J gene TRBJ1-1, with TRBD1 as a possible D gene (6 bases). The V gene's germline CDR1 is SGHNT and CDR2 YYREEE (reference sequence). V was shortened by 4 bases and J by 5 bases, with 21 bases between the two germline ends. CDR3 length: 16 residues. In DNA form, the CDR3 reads TGTGCCAGCAGCCCGCCTGGTCGGGGGGCAGAAACTGAAGCTTTCTTT. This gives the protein CASSPPGRGAETEAFF.

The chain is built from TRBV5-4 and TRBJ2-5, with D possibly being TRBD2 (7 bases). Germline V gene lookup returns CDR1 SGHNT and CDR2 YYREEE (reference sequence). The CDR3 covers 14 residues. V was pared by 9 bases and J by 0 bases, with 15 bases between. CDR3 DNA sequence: TGTGCCACAGGGGAGGGGGGAAACCAAGAGACCCAGTACTTC. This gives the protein CATGEGGNQETQYF.

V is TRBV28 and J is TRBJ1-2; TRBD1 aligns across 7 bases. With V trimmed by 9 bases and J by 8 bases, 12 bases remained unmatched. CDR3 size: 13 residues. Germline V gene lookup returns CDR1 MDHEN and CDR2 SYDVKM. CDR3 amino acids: CASMGQHLSGYTF. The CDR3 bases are TGTGCCAGTATGGGACAGCACCTGAGCGGCTACACCTTC.

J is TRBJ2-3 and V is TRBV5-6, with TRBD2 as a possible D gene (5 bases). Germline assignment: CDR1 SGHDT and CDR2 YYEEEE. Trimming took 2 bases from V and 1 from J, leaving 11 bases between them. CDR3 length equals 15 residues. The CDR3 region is CASSFEGGRTDTQYF. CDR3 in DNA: TGTGCCAGCAGCTTTGAGGGCGGCCGCACAGATACGCAGTATTTT.

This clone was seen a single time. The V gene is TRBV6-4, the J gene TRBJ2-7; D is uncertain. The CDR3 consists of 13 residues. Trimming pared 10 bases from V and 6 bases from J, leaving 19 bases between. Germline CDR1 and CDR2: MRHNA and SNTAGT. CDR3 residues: CANYQESGSEQYF. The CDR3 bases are TGTGCCAACTATCAAGAAAGTGGTAGCGAGCAGTACTTC.

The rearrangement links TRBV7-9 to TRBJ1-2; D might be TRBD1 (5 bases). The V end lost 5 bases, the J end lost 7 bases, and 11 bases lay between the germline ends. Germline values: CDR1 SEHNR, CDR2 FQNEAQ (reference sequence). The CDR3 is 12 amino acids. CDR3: CASSHGGAGYTF. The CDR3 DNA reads TGTGCCAGCAGCCACGGAGGGGCTGGCTACACCTTC.

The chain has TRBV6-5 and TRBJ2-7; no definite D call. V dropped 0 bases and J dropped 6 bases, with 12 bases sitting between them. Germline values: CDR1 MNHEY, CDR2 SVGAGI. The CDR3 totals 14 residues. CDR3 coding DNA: TGTGCCAGCAGTTACTCGGCTGGCCCCACCGAGCAGTACTTC. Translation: CASSYSAGPTEQYF.

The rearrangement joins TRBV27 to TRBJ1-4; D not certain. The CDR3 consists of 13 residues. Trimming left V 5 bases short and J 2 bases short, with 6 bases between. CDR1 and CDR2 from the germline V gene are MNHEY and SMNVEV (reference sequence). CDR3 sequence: CASSRRTNEKLFF. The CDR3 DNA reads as TGTGCCAGCAGTCGCCGGACTAATGAAAAACTGTTTTTT.

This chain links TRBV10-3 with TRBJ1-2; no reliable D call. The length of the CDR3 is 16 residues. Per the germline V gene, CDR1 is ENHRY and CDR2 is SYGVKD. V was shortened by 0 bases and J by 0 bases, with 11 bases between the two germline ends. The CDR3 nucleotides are TGTGCCATCAGTGAGTCGACTGGGAAAACTAACTATGGCTACACCTTC. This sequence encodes CAISESTGKTNYGYTF.

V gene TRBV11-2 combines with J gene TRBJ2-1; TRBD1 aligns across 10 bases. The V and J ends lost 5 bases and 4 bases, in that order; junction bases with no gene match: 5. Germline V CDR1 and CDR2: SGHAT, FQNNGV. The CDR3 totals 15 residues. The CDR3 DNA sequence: TGTGCCAGCAGCCCCGGGACAGGGGAGTACAATGAGCAGTTCTTC. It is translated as CASSPGTGEYNEQFF. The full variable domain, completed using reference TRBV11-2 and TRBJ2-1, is EAGVAQSPRYKIIEKRQSVAFWCNPISGHATLYWYQQILGQGPKLLIQFQNNGVVDDSQLPKDRFSAERLKGVDSTLKIQPAKLEDSAVYLCASSPGTGEYNEQFFGPGTRLTVL.

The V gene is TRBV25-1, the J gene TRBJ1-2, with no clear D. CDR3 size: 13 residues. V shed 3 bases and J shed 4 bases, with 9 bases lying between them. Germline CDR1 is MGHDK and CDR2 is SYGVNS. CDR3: CASSDAGVYGYTF. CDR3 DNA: TGTGCCAGCAGTGACGCTGGCGTCTATGGCTACACCTTC.

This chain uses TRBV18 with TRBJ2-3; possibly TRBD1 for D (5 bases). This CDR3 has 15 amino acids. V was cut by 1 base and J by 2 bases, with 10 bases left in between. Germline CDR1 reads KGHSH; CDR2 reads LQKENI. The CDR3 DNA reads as TGTGCCAGCTCACCACTACAGGAGATCACAGATACGCAGTATTTT. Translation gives CASSPLQEITDTQYF. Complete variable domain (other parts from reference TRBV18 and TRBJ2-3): NAGVMQNPRHLVRRRGQEARLRCSPMKGHSHVYWYRQLPEEGLKFMVYLQKENIIDESGMPKERFSAEFPKEGPSILRIQQVVRGDSAAYFCASSPLQEITDTQYFGPGTRLTVL.

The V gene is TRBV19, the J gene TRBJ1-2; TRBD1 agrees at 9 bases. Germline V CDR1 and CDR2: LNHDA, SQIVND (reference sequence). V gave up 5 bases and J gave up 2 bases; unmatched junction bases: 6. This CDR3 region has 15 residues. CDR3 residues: CASSQRTGVNYGYTF. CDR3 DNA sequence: TGTGCCAGTAGTCAACGGACAGGGGTAAACTATGGCTACACCTTC.

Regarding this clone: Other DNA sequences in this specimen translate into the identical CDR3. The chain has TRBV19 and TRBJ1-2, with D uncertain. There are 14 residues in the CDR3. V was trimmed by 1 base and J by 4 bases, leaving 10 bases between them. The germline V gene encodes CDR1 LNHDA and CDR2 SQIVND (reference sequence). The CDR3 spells CASSIGAAGYGYTF. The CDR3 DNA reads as TGTGCCAGTAGTATAGGGGCGGCTGGCTATGGCTACACCTTC.

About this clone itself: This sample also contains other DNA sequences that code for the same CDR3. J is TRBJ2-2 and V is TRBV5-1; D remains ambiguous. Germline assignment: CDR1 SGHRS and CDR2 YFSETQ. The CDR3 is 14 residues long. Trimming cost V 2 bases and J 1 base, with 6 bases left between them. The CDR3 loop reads CASSLLQNTGELFF. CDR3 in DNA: TGCGCCAGCAGCTTACTTCAGAACACCGGGGAGCTGTTTTTT.

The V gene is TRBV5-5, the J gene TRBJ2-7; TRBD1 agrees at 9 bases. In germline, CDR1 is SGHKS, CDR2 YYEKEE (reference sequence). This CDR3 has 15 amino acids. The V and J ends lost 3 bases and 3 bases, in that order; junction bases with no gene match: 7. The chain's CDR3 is CASSSGQGVFYEQYF. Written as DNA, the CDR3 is TGTGCCAGCAGCTCGGGACAGGGCGTCTTCTACGAGCAGTACTTC. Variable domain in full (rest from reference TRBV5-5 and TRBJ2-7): DAGVTQSPTHLIKTRGQQVTLRCSPISGHKSVSWYQQVLGQGPQFIFQYYEKEERGRGNFPDRFSARQFPNYSSELNVNALLLGDSALYLCASSSGQGVFYEQYFGPGTRLTVT.

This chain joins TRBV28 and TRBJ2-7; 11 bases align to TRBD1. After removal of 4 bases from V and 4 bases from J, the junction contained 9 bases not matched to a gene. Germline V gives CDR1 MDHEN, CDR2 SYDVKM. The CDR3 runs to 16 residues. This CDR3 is CASSSTPGQGGYEQYF. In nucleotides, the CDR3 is TGTGCCAGCAGTTCTACACCGGGACAGGGGGGATACGAGCAGTACTTC.

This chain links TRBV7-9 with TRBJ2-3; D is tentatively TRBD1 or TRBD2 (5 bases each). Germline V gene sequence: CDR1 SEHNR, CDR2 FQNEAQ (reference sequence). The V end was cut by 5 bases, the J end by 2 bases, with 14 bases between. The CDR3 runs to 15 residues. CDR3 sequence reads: CASSQPWGNTDTQYF. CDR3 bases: TGTGCCAGCAGCCAACCTTGGGGGAACACAGATACGCAGTATTTT.

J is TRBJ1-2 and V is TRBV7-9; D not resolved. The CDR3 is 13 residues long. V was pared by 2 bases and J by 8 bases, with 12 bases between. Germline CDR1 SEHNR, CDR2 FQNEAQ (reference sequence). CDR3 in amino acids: CASSLHGPEGYTF. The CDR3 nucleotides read TGTGCCAGCAGCTTACACGGGCCTGAGGGCTACACCTTC. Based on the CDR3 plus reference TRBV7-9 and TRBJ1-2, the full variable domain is DTGVSQNPRHKITKRGQNVTFRCDPISEHNRLYWYRQTLGQGPEFLTYFQNEAQLEKSRLLSDRFSAERPKGSFSTLEIQRTEQGDSAMYLCASSLHGPEGYTFGSGTRLTVV.

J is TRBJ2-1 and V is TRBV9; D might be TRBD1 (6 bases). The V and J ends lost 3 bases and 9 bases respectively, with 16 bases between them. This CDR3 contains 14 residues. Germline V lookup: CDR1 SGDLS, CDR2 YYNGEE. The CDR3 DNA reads TGTGCCAGCAGCGAGGGGGTCTCACAGGGTGAGCAGTTCTTC. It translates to CASSEGVSQGEQFF.

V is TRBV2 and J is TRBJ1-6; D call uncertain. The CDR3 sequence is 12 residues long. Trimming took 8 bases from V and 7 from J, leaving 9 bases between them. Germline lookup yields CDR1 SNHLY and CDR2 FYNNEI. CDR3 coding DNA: TGTGCCAGCGGTCTACAGAATTCACCCCTCCACTTT. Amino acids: CASGLQNSPLHF.

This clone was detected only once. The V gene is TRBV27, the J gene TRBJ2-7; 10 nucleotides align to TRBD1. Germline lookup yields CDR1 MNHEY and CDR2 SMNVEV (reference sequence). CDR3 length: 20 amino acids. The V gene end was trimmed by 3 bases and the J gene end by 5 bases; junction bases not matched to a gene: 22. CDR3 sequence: CASSFAPSPWRTGGSDEQYF. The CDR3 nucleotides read TGTGCCAGCAGTTTTGCCCCATCACCCTGGAGGACAGGGGGGTCGGACGAGCAGTACTTC.

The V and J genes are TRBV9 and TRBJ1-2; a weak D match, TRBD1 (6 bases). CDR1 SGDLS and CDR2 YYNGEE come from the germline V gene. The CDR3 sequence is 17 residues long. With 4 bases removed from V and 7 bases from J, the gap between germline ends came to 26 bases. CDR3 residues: CASSSAGRGDRYGGYTF. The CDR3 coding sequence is TGTGCCAGCAGCTCCGCGGGCAGGGGAGATCGGTATGGTGGCTACACCTTC.

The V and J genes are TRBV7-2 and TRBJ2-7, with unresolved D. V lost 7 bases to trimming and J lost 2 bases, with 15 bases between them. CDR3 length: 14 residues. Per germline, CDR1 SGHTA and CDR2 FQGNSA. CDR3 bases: TGTGCCAGCACCTGGACCGGGTCGACCTACGAGCAGTACTTC. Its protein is CASTWTGSTYEQYF.

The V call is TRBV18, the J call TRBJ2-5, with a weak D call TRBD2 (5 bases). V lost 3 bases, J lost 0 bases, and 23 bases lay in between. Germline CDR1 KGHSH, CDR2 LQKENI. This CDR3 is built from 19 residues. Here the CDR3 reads CASSPTASRLREHQETQYF. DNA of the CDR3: TGTGCCAGCTCACCGACGGCTTCTAGGTTGAGGGAGCACCAAGAGACCCAGTACTTC.